Given below is one T cell receptor (beta chain) in context. The specificity of this receptor is unknown. Base-call qualities are not available, and no considerably larger clone is one nucleotide away. CDR3 length: 15 amino acids, cysteine to phenylalanine. CDR3 DNA only is kept here, 45 bases in frame from base 1. Taken from the germline V gene (reference sequence), the CDR1 and CDR2 loops are LNHDA and SQIVND. Relative to germline, V is 3 bases shorter and J is 6 bases shorter, with 15 bases between their ends. TCR CDR3 regions were amplified from genomic DNA by multiplex PCR using the deep immunoSEQ assay. Extracted genomic DNA from each cell subset was spread evenly across all wells of several immunoSEQ 96-well plates, with each plate serving as a replicate. For sorted subsets, each replicate PCR was loaded with around 200 ng genomic DNA, equivalent to roughly 30,000 T cell genomes. The purified libraries were quantified using a Qubit 3.0 fluorometer, sized with a Bioanalyzer 2100, and then quantified again using the KAPA Library Quantification kit. Every immunoSEQ 96-well plate was sequenced on a dedicated single-read 150-cycle Illumina NextSeq 550 flow cell. The paper's processing steps were these. The immunoSEQ output contained only junctional sequences without quality scores, so filtering could not match that applied to full-length reads. To assign V/J genes and CDR3, sequences were annotated using PyIR, a Python wrapper for IgBLAST v1.9, with IMGT germline references. Reads were removed for weak V/J assignments (E-value above 1e-6), missing CDR3, stop codons, out-of-frame junctions, or ambiguous translated residues. A V3J clonotype was defined by an identical inferred V gene, J gene, and CDR3 amino acid sequence. The percentage overlap between two repertoires was calculated by dividing the number of shared unique clonotypes by the size of the smaller repertoire. Repertoire richness was assessed with RTK rarefaction, the Chao1 estimator, and Recon v2.1 estimates of unobserved clonotypes. For all TCRbeta clonotypes obtained by the gDNA method from four donors, generation probabilities were computed with OLGA. TCRdb retrieved this table from immuneACCESS and kept in-frame rearrangements only. Not all clones are present; in checked studies, unresolved V genes account for under half, and no reason is known for the remainder. That table furnishes V, J and clone size, whereas the DNA furnished D and trimming. The sample profile shows a few million clones; over 85% of them were found once. The top ten constitute 0.39% of the sample.

Healthy HIV-negative adults with no recently reported acute infections or vaccinations were included as donors. Every donor was a Caucasian adult residing in Nashville, Tennessee, USA. CD4+ T cells were enriched by magnetic negative selection, after which naive cells were positively selected on CD45RA and the negative fraction was taken as the memory subset. After blood collection by leukapheresis, PBMCs were isolated using Ficoll-Histopaque density gradient centrifugation and then cryopreserved in the vapor phase of liquid nitrogen. Analytical flow cytometry was used to check the purity and quantity of each magnetically sorted T cell population. From each sorted fraction, genomic DNA was isolated and quantified by UV absorbance on a Nanodrop 2000c. These data come from a study of shared clonotypes between healthy human individuals (dated by TCRdb to 2020 to 2022). Some background on the complete study: A couple of women and a few men aged 18 to 49 years were included in the cohort. Per donor, three plates each were used for CD4 naive and CD4 memory, two for CD8 naive, and one for CD8 memory. To estimate repertoire size and how much clonotypes are shared between individuals, the study performed deep sequencing of blood TCR repertoires from 4 to 6 healthy adults. Libraries were prepared and TCR repertoires were sequenced by different laboratories using diverse techniques, in order to increase sequencing depth and limit assay-specific biases. Per donor, leukapheresis produced somewhere between about 0.8 and 9 billion PBMCs. General findings and caveats noted by the study authors: Only blood was sampled, and tissue TCR repertoires likely differ from those in blood. Compared with non-shared clonotypes, the clonotypes found in all four sorted-subset donors had higher generation probabilities. Incomplete sequencing was indicated by rarefaction of sorted-subset datasets, despite the large sequencing depth. Naive subsets generally had larger estimated clonotype richness than memory subsets did. Because the study included only a small number of donors, the genetic and exposure-history diversity represented was limited. Based on pairwise subsampling, the degree of clonotype sharing among donors was expected to be affected by sequencing depth. Across a few donors, approximately 5% of naive CD4, 3.5% of naive CD8, roughly 2.2% of memory CD4, and about 0.44% of memory CD8 clonotypes were shared.

The chain was built from TRBV19 and TRBJ1-5; the D gene is perhaps TRBD1, on 5 matching bases. The specimen sequenced was naive CD4+ T cells from PBMCs. The label giving this sample's cell subset or site can be read as: CD45RA+ positively selected. The source of this sequence is a man between 18 and 29 years old in good health. Some clones in this sample may be carry-over from other donors' samples. In nucleotide form, the sequence is TGTGCCAGTAGTATGGGCAGGGTATTTGGTCAGCCCCAGCATTTT. It translates as CASSMGRVFGQPQHF.